A selection of T cell receptor beta chains follows, all from one sample in a study of T cell responses to AZD1222 COVID-19 vaccine. Data came from immunoSEQ multiplex PCR; TCRdb stores just in-frame clones and leaves some out. Seen here are some 90,000 clones, 85% to 90% observed once, and the top ten hold roughly 4.9%. The material was peripheral blood, obtained 28 days after the second AZD1222 dose. These TCRs come from an adult who received the AZD1222 COVID-19 vaccine. Both conserved end residues are part of each CDR3. The D gene is left open where the match is weak. Clone size appears in some rows only: once, few, many, or a class for an expanded clone.

>TRBJ1-2|TRBV7-3|few|TRBD1
TGTGCCAGCAGCCCAGGGGGCGCGAGCTATGGCTACACCTTC
CASSPGGASYGYTF
>TRBJ1-1|TRBV5-1|NA|TRBD1
TGCGCCAGCAGCTTCCTGACAGGGGTGAATACTGAAGCTTTCTTT
CASSFLTGVNTEAFF
>TRBJ1-5|TRBV2|NA|NA
TGTGCCAGCGGCAGGGGTGAGGGCAATCAGCCCCAGCATTTT
CASGRGEGNQPQHF
>TRBJ1-2|TRBV6-2/TRBV6-3|once|NA
TGTGCCAGCAGTTTAACAGACGCTTATGGCTACACCTTC
CASSLTDAYGYTF
>TRBJ1-2|TRBV2|NA|NA
TGTGCCAGCAGTGGGGACACTGGCTACACCTTC
CASSGDTGYTF
>TRBJ1-1|TRBV5-5|NA|NA
TGTGCCAGCAGCTTCGAGGGAGGCACTGAAGCTTTCTTT
CASSFEGGTEAFF
>TRBJ1-2|TRBV5-1|NA|TRBD1
TGCGCCAGCAGCTGGGGACAGGGGTTAGCTAACTATGGCTACACCTTC
CASSWGQGLANYGYTF
>TRBJ1-2|TRBV2|NA|NA
TGTGCCAGCGGCCGTCAAGTTAACTATGGCTACACCTTC
CASGRQVNYGYTF
>TRBJ2-7|TRBV5-5|few|TRBD1
TGTGCCAGCAGCTCGGCGAGGACAGGGAGGATCTACGAGCAGTACTTC
CASSSARTGRIYEQYF
>TRBJ1-2|TRBV12-3/TRBV12-4|NA|TRBD1
TGTGCCAGCAGTTTCCGACAGGGTTTTGGCTACACCTTC
CASSFRQGFGYTF
>TRBJ2-2|TRBV27|NA|NA
TGTGCCAGCAGTTTCCACCAACATGGAAACACCGGGGAGCTGTTTTTT
CASSFHQHGNTGELFF
>TRBJ1-6|TRBV7-9|NA|NA
TGTGCCAGTTCCCGGGGGGAGGGGAATTCACCCCTCCACTTT
CASSRGEGNSPLHF
>TRBJ2-7|TRBV18|NA|TRBD1
TGTGCCAGCTCAGCCGGACAGGACGGCTACGAGCAGTACTTC
CASSAGQDGYEQYF
>TRBJ2-1|TRBV2|NA|NA
TGTGCCAGCAGTGAAGCGGGAGCCTACAATGAGCAGTTCTTC
CASSEAGAYNEQFF
>TRBJ1-2|TRBV18|NA|TRBD1
TGTGCCAGCTCACCAGACAGGGCCTATGGCTACACCTTC
CASSPDRAYGYTF
>TRBJ1-2|TRBV19|NA|NA
TGTGCCAGTACCGGGGGTTCAAGTGGCTACACCTTC
CASTGGSSGYTF
>TRBJ2-1|TRBV7-7|NA|NA
TGTGCCAGCAGCCCCGGGACATTTGAGGAGCAGTTCTTC
CASSPGTFEEQFF
>TRBJ1-1|TRBV4-1|NA|NA
TGCGCCAGCAGCCAAGATGGCGCAGGGGTCGACGGGGCTTTCTTT
CASSQDGAGVDGAFF
>TRBJ2-5|TRBV7-9|once|NA
TGTGCCAGCAGCTTAGGGACAAACAAAGAGACCCAGTACTTC
CASSLGTNKETQYF
>TRBJ2-1|TRBV4-1|NA|NA
TGCGCCAGCAGCCAAGAACTGTTTATGAATGAGCAGTTCTTC
CASSQELFMNEQFF
>TRBJ2-3|TRBV7-3|NA|NA
TGTGCCAGCAGCTTAGCGGGGAACACAGATACGCAGTATTTT
CASSLAGNTDTQYF
>TRBJ1-1|TRBV5-1|NA|TRBD1
TGCGCCAGCAGCTCCGGGACAGGCGCGGCTACCAGGGCTTTCTTT
CASSSGTGAATRAFF
>TRBJ1-4|TRBV5-5|NA|NA
TGTGCCAGCAGCTTGAGGTTGGGCGGAGAAAAACTGTTTTTT
CASSLRLGGEKLFF
>TRBJ1-1|TRBV9|NA|NA
TGTGCCAGCAGTCCCCGCCTTGGCGGCAGTGAAGCTTTCTTT
CASSPRLGGSEAFF
>TRBJ2-7|TRBV5-1|NA|NA
TGCGCCAGCAGCGCGGACATGACCTACGAGCAGTACTTC
CASSADMTYEQYF
>TRBJ1-6|TRBV6-4|NA|TRBD1
TGTGCCAGCAGTGCGGCCGGGACAGGGCGTTCACCCCTCCACTTT
CASSAAGTGRSPLHF
>TRBJ2-1|TRBV18|NA|TRBD2
TGTGCCAGCTCACCAGGGACTAGTAGGAATGAGCAGTTCTTC
CASSPGTSRNEQFF
>TRBJ1-4|TRBV10-3|NA|NA
TGTGCCATCAGTGAGCGCGGATCTAATGAAAAACTGTTTTTT
CAISERGSNEKLFF
>TRBJ2-2|TRBV19|NA|TRBD1
TGTGCCACTGGACAGGGCACCGGGGAGCTGTTTTTT
CATGQGTGELFF
>TRBJ2-5|TRBV7-2|NA|NA
TGTGCCAGCAGCCCAGGCGGGTGGGAGACCCAGTACTTC
CASSPGGWETQYF
>TRBJ1-2|TRBV2|NA|TRBD1
TGTGCCAGCAGTAACAGGGGCCGGAAGAACTATGGCTACACCTTC
CASSNRGRKNYGYTF
>TRBJ2-7|TRBV6-5|NA|NA
TGTGCCAGCAGTTACTCCAGGGACTACGAGCAGTACTTC
CASSYSRDYEQYF
>TRBJ1-5|TRBV6-5|NA|TRBD1
TGTGCCAGCAGGGACAGGGGGCGAGGCAATCAGCCCCAGCATTTT
CASRDRGRGNQPQHF
>TRBJ2-5|TRBV5-1|NA|NA
TGCGCCAGCAGCTTGGGAACGGGGGGCCGCGAGACCCAGTACTTC
CASSLGTGGRETQYF
>TRBJ1-4|TRBV11-2|once|NA
TGTGCCAGCAGCACAGGATTCTTGGGGGGCGATGGGGAAAAACTGTTTTTT
CASSTGFLGGDGEKLFF
>TRBJ1-5|TRBV4-1|NA|NA
TGCGCCAGCAGCCAAGAGGAGAACAGGGCGGGTAGAGCCCAGCATTTT
CASSQEENRAGRAQHF
>TRBJ2-7|TRBV4-1|NA|TRBD1
TGCGCCAGCAGCCATTCCGGGACAGGGGGCACCTACGAGCAGTACTTC
CASSHSGTGGTYEQYF
>TRBJ2-7|TRBV10-3|NA|TRBD2
TGTGCCATCAGTGAGTCAGGGACTAGCGGGGGATGGGAGCAGTACTTC
CAISESGTSGGWEQYF
>TRBJ1-5|TRBV19|NA|NA
TGTGCCAGTAGTAATCAGATATACAATCAGCCCCAGCATTTT
CASSNQIYNQPQHF
>TRBJ2-1|TRBV5-8|NA|TRBD2
TGTGCCAGCAGCCCCACCTTTGGGCGCGGGGGGGCAGAGGAGCAGTTCTTC
CASSPTFGRGGAEEQFF
>TRBJ1-2|TRBV4-1|NA|TRBD1
TGCGCCAGCAGCCCAACGGGACAGATTAACTATGGCTACACCTTC
CASSPTGQINYGYTF
>TRBJ1-5|TRBV7-2|NA|NA
TGTGCCAGCAGCTTAGAGAGTTTGACCCAGCATTTT
CASSLESLTQHF
>TRBJ1-1|TRBV14|NA|NA
TGTGCCAGCAGCCAAGAGAAGGTGGGAGATGAAGCTTTCTTT
CASSQEKVGDEAFF
>TRBJ2-7|TRBV6-5|NA|TRBD1
TGTGCCAGCAGCCAAACAGGGGGCAACGAGCAGTACTTC
CASSQTGGNEQYF
>TRBJ1-1|TRBV30|NA|NA
TGTGCCTGGATATACGGCCGAGGGACTGAAGCTTTCTTT
CAWIYGRGTEAFF
>TRBJ1-6|TRBV4-1|NA|TRBD1
TGCGCCAGCAGCTTAAGGGAAGGGGGCAATTCACCCCTCCACTTT
CASSLREGGNSPLHF
>TRBJ1-2|TRBV5-1|NA|TRBD1
TGCGCCAGCAGTCCCGGAGGGCAGGGGGCTAACTATGGCTACACCTTC
CASSPGGQGANYGYTF
>TRBJ1-3|TRBV11-2|NA|NA
TGTGCCAGCAGCTTGGGTTTTGTACGGAGCTCTGGAAACACCATATATTTT
CASSLGFVRSSGNTIYF
>TRBJ1-1|TRBV20-1|NA|TRBD1
TGCAGTGCTGAGGGGGCGGCTGAAGCTTTCTTT
CSAEGAAEAFF
>TRBJ1-2|TRBV6-5|once|TRBD1
TGTGCCAGCCGGACAGGGGGCAAACCTTGGGATGGCTACACCTTC
CASRTGGKPWDGYTF
>TRBJ1-1|TRBV4-1|NA|NA
TGCGCCAGCAGCCACCTCAGGGCGGCTGAAGCTTTCTTT
CASSHLRAAEAFF
>TRBJ1-1|TRBV27|NA|TRBD1
TGTGCCAGCCGACAGGGGGGTACTGAAGCTTTCTTT
CASRQGGTEAFF
>TRBJ2-3|TRBV6-6|NA|TRBD2
TGTGCCAGCAGTCGGTCCCGGGGGGGAACGTCACCTAGCACAGATACGCAGTATTTT
CASSRSRGGTSPSTDTQYF
>TRBJ2-1|TRBV6-6|NA|NA
TGTGCCAGCAGCAGGGGGGGGGCGAGAAACTACAATGAGCAGTTCTTC
CASSRGGARNYNEQFF
>TRBJ2-5|TRBV3-1/TRBV3-2|NA|NA
TGTGCCAGCAGCCAGTTCCAAGAGACCCAGTACTTC
CASSQFQETQYF
>TRBJ1-2|TRBV18|NA|NA
TGTGCCAGCTCAGCGGACAGTAACTATGGCTACACCTTC
CASSADSNYGYTF